This T cell receptor beta chain was captured in a study of T cells in Graves' hyperthyroidism and ophthalmopathy. The wider study: Specimen type is peripheral blood, collected at initial diagnosis prior to any treatment.

An approximately 10 ml volume of fresh peripheral blood provided the PBMCs. TCR beta CDR3 regions were amplified from RNA. RT-PCR in the first round (using the HTBI primer set) targeted the TCR CDR3. TCRdb re-analysed the multiplex PCR reads in MiXCR, keeping a single row per CDR3 protein. The sample lists 300,000 to 450,000 distinct CDR3 sequences, about 14% occurring once. This clonotype came up many times. CDR1 is MDHEN and CDR2 is SYDVKM in the germline V gene. This CDR3 comprises 14 residues. V lost 3 bases, J lost 2 bases, and 11 bases lay in between. The specimen was blood. The rearrangement uses TRBV28 and TRBJ2-7, with D perhaps matching TRBD2 (6 bases). The TCR sequence derives from a man in his thirties or forties with Graves' hyperthyroidism that later progressed to Graves' ophthalmopathy. The DNA of the CDR3 is TGTGCCAGCAGTTTGGGGGGATTCGCCTACGAGCAGTACTTC. It is translated as CASSLGGFAYEQYF.